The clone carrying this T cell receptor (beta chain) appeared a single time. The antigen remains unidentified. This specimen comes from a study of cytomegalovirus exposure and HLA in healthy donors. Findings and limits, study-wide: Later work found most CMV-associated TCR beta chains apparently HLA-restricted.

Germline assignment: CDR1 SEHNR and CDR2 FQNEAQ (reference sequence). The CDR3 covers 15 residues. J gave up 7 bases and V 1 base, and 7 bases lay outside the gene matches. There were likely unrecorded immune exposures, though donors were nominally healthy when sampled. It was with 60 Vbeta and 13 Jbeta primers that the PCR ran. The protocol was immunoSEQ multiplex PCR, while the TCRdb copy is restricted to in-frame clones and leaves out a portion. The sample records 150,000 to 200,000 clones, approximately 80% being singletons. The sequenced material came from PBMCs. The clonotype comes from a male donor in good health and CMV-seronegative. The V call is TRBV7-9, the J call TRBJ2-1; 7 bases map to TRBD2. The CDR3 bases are TGTGCCAGCAGCTTAGGGACTAGTGGGAGAAATGAGCAGTTCTTC. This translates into CASSLGTSGRNEQFF.